The TCR beta chain under discussion was sequenced for a study of blood T cell repertoires in COVID-19. Study context: COVID-19 samples collected from the United States, Italy and Spain covered acute and convalescent phases.

The authors' processing: Quantification of nucleated cells was approximated via reference gene primer amplification. Clones were sequenced by immunoSEQ multiplex PCR, and TCRdb holds only the in-frame ones, with some missing. That table gives V, J and clone size, and the DNA gave D and trimming. The table records just over 650,000 clones, 85% to 90% of them present only once. Germline V lookup: CDR1 LNHDA, CDR2 SQIVND (reference sequence). The ends were cut back, 4 bases at V and 4 bases at J, with 11 bases in the middle. The CDR3 has 14 residues. This sequence originates from a woman under 30 with acute or convalescent COVID-19. The chain employs TRBV19 and TRBJ1-5; maybe TRBD1 (6 bases). Sequenced material: peripheral blood. CDR3 protein: CASSTPQGNQPQHF. The DNA of the CDR3 is TGTGCCAGTAGTACACCACAGGGAAATCAGCCCCAGCATTTT.